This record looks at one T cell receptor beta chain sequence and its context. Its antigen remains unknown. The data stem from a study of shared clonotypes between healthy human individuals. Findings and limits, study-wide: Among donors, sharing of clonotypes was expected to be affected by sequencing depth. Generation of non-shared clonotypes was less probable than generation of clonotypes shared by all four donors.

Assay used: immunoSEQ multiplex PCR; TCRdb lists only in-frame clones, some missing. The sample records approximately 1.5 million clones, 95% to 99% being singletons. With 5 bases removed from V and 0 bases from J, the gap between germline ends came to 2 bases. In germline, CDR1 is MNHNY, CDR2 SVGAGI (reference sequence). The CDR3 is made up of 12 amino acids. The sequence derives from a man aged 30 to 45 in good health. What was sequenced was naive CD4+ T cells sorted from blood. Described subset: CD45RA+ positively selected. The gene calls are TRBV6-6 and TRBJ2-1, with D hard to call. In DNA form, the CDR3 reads TGTGCCAGCAGTCGCTCCTACAATGAGCAGTTCTTC. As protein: CASSRSYNEQFF.